These 12 T cell receptor beta chains were all obtained from the same sample, sequenced in a study of human T cells and chemical hapten exposure. Time point of the sample: patch test 3, about 24 weeks after DPC sensitization. Treatment reported: therapeutic diphenylcyclopropenone sensitization with weekly scalp DPC. In TCRdb, the RACE reads were re-called with MiXCR into one record per CDR3 protein. The sample has about 89,000 distinct CDR3 sequences, approximately 13% seen once. The specimen comprised whole blood, sampled in connection with sensitization to the hapten diphenylcyclopropenone (DPC). Source of these receptors: a woman aged 45-59 years with alopecia areata. Some clones in this sample may be carry-over from other donors' samples.

This chain uses TRBV27 with TRBJ1-2; possible D gene TRBD1, 6 bases. CDR1 and CDR2 (germline): MNHEY, SMNVEV (reference sequence). V gave up 5 bases and J gave up 7 bases, with 17 bases separating them. CDR3 size: 14 residues. In nucleotides, the CDR3 is TGTGCCAGCAGTCCATCCAACAGGGAGGGTGGCTACACCTTC. Its protein is CASSPSNREGGYTF.

The chain has TRBV3-1 and TRBJ1-1; D is ambiguous. CDR3 size: 13 residues. Trimming left V 3 bases short and J 4 bases short, with 9 bases between. CDR1 and CDR2 from the germline V gene are LGHDT and YNNKEL (reference sequence). Written as DNA, the CDR3 is TGTGCCAGCAGCCAGTCAGACTTCACTGAAGCTTTCTTT. It specifies CASSQSDFTEAFF.

The chain uses TRBV6-6 and TRBJ2-7, with D possibly being TRBD1 (5 bases). Germline CDR1 reads MNHNY; CDR2 reads SVGAGI (reference sequence). This CDR3 has 11 amino acids. V was cut by 6 bases and J by 6 bases, with 9 bases left in between. In nucleotides, the CDR3 is TGTGCCAGCAGACAGGTCGCCGAGCAGTACTTC. This encodes CASRQVAEQYF.

This chain joins TRBV12-3 or TRBV12-4 and TRBJ2-7; 10 bases are shared with TRBD1. The ends lost 6 bases at V and 2 bases at J; junction bases unmatched: 7. CDR3 length: 15 amino acids. CDR3 loop: CASRWSGTGAYEQYF. Written as DNA, the CDR3 is TGTGCCAGCAGGTGGTCCGGGACAGGGGCCTACGAGCAGTACTTC.

This chain uses TRBV29-1 with TRBJ1-2, with unresolved D. The V end lost 7 bases, the J end lost 4 bases, and 13 bases lay between the germline ends. CDR1 and CDR2 from the germline V gene are SQVTM and ANQGSEA. There are 12 residues in the CDR3. CDR3 sequence (DNA): TGCAGCGCCCTGGAGGCCTCCTATGGCTACACCTTC. This codes for CSALEASYGYTF.

This clonotype has a handful of counts. This chain joins TRBV20-1 and TRBJ1-6, with D possibly being TRBD1 (5 bases). From germline, CDR1 is DFQATT and CDR2 SNEGSKA (reference sequence). V gave up 3 bases and J gave up 7 bases, with 10 bases separating them. This CDR3 spans 13 amino acids. For the CDR3, the DNA is TGCAGTGCTAGGGCGACAGTGAATTCACCCCTCCACTTT. Translation: CSARATVNSPLHF.

This clonotype was seen a few times. J is TRBJ1-1 and V is TRBV29-1; D remains unclear. Germline-derived CDR1 and CDR2 are SQVTM and ANQGSEA. Trimming shortened V by 6 bases and J by 4 bases, and 9 bases separated the two germline ends. The CDR3 has 11 amino acids. CDR3 sequence: CSVLLGTEAFF. The CDR3 DNA follows: TGCAGCGTCCTGTTAGGCACTGAAGCTTTCTTT.

This clonotype was seen at least ten times. This chain connects TRBV5-6 to TRBJ2-1; TRBD2 matches 7 bases. J lost 8 bases, V lost 7 bases, and 24 bases had no gene match. Germline lookup yields CDR1 SGHDT and CDR2 YYEEEE. The length of the CDR3 is 18 residues. As DNA, the CDR3 is TGTGCCAGCGCCCTTACCACCCCGGGATCGGGACTAATTCATGAGCAGTTCTTC. Translated: CASALTTPGSGLIHEQFF.

This clonotype came up many times. The chain joins TRBV4-1 to TRBJ2-1; the match to TRBD2 covers 14 bases. Germline V lookup: CDR1 MGHRA, CDR2 YSYEKL. V dropped 5 bases and J dropped 0; count of bases not matched to a gene: 6. The CDR3 is made up of 18 amino acids. The CDR3 DNA is TGCGCCAGCAGCGTGGGACTAGCGGGAGAAAGCTCCTACAATGAGCAGTTCTTC. Translating gives CASSVGLAGESSYNEQFF.

There are many counts of this clonotype. CDR3 bases: TGCGCCAGCAGCTTAGTAGCGGGAGTTTTTGGGGCCAACGTCCTGACTTTC. Its protein product is CASSLVAGVFGANVLTF. The J gene is TRBJ2-6, the V gene TRBV5-1; 9 bases map to TRBD2. Germline V gene sequence: CDR1 SGHRS, CDR2 YFSETQ. V dropped 2 bases and J dropped 3; count of bases not matched to a gene: 6. This CDR3 has 17 residues.

This clonotype was observed many times. This chain uses TRBV14 with TRBJ2-1, with 13 bases fitting TRBD2. The CDR3 loop spans 19 amino acids. With 4 bases clipped from V and 7 bases from J, the junction kept 16 bases outside the gene matches. The V gene's germline CDR1 is SGHDN and CDR2 FVKESK. The CDR3 bases are TGTGCCAGCAGCCCCACTCTCCGGACTAGCGGGAGCGTTTGGAATGAGCAGTTCTTC. The encoded protein is CASSPTLRTSGSVWNEQFF.

V gene TRBV12-3 or TRBV12-4 combines with J gene TRBJ2-2, with D unresolved. With 0 bases removed from V and 1 base from J, the gap between germline ends came to 3 bases. The CDR3 has 14 amino acids. Here the CDR3 reads CASSLAGNTGELFF. The CDR3 region has the DNA TGTGCCAGCAGTTTAGCTGGGAACACCGGGGAGCTGTTTTTT.